The 19 T cell receptor beta chains below come from one sample, sequenced in a study of T cell changes during pregnancy in multiple sclerosis. Here immunoSEQ multiplex PCR was the method, and the copy in TCRdb shows in-frame clones only, minus some. Of roughly 67,000 clones listed, 80% to 95% are singletons. The specimen comprised peripheral blood, sampled in the second trimester of pregnancy. These receptor sequences come from a female donor with multiple sclerosis, enrolled in a pregnancy study.

The rearrangement joins TRBV5-6 to TRBJ1-2, with D possibly matching TRBD1 (6 bases). Germline V gives CDR1 SGHDT, CDR2 YYEEEE. V shed 0 bases and J shed 5 bases, with 11 bases lying between them. The CDR3 is 14 residues long. This CDR3 reads CASSLAVQGYGYTF. The CDR3, as DNA: TGTGCCAGCAGCTTGGCGGTTCAGGGGTATGGCTACACCTTC.

There are a few counts of this clone. Other DNA sequences in this specimen translate into the identical CDR3. The chain couples TRBV6-5 to TRBJ1-1, with D possibly TRBD1 on 6 matching bases. There are 13 residues in the CDR3. Trimming cost V 5 bases and J 3 bases, with 10 bases left between them. The germline V gene encodes CDR1 MNHEY and CDR2 SVGAGI. The CDR3 DNA follows: TGTGCCAGCAGTCCAAGGACAGACACTGAAGCTTTCTTT. It codes for CASSPRTDTEAFF.

The chain has TRBV5-1 and TRBJ1-3; D might be TRBD1 (6 bases). The V end was cut by 3 bases, the J end by 0 bases, with 13 bases between. Germline V CDR1 and CDR2: SGHRS, YFSETQ. CDR3 length equals 16 residues. CDR3 in DNA: TGCGCCAGCAGCTCCGGACAGCTAACCTCTGGAAACACCATATATTTT. Protein sequence: CASSSGQLTSGNTIYF.

The chain uses TRBV5-1 and TRBJ2-5, with TRBD2 matching over 7 bases. The CDR3 is 15 amino acids. CDR1 and CDR2 (germline): SGHRS, YFSETQ. V dropped 3 bases and J dropped 5; count of bases not matched to a gene: 10. In DNA form, the CDR3 reads TGCGCCAGCAGCTCCTCGACTAGCCGAGGGGAGACCCAGTACTTC. The encoded protein is CASSSSTSRGETQYF.

V is TRBV19 and J is TRBJ2-3, with 8 bases matching TRBD1. The CDR3 runs to 14 residues. V lost 6 bases, J lost 2 bases, and 4 bases stayed unmatched. The V gene's germline CDR1 is LNHDA and CDR2 SQIVND (reference sequence). CDR3 DNA sequence: TGTGCCAGTAGAACAGGGGGGAACACAGATACGCAGTATTTT. It encodes CASRTGGNTDTQYF. The full variable domain, rest sourced from reference TRBV19 and TRBJ2-3, is DGGITQSPKYLFRKEGQNVTLSCEQNLNHDAMYWYRQDPGQGLRLIYYSQIVNDFQKGDIAEGYSVSREKKESFPLTVTSAQKNPTAFYLCASRTGGNTDTQYFGPGTRLTVL.

The V call is TRBV7-9, the J call TRBJ1-1; TRBD1 agrees at 8 bases. Trimming took 6 bases from V and 4 from J; bases not matched to a gene: 7. The CDR3 contains 14 residues. Germline lookup yields CDR1 SEHNR and CDR2 FQNEAQ (reference sequence). The CDR3 protein is CASRIGQGATEAFF. As DNA, the CDR3 is TGTGCCAGCAGGATTGGACAGGGCGCCACTGAAGCTTTCTTT.

The chain carries TRBV4-3 and TRBJ1-6; D is perhaps TRBD1 (5 bases). The germline V gene has CDR1 LGHNA and CDR2 YSLEER. The CDR3 totals 16 residues. Trimming took off 0 bases at V and 7 bases at J, with 13 bases between the two ends. CDR3 sequence (DNA): TGCGCCAGCAGCCAAGATGGCAGGGTAGTGAATTCACCCCTCCACTTT. It specifies CASSQDGRVVNSPLHF.

This chain connects TRBV7-2 to TRBJ1-3; weak D call: TRBD1 (6 bases). Trimming stripped 3 bases from V and 0 bases from J, with 12 bases between. CDR1 is SGHTA, CDR2 FQGNSA, per germline. This CDR3 region has 16 residues. The CDR3, as DNA: TGTGCCAGCAGCTTGGACAGCCGCAGCTCTGGAAACACCATATATTTT. It yields the protein CASSLDSRSSGNTIYF.

The chain has TRBV6-5 and TRBJ1-4, with 8 bases aligning to TRBD1. This CDR3 is built from 14 residues. Germline-derived CDR1 and CDR2 are MNHEY and SVGAGI. Losses at the gene ends were 6 bases for V and 8 bases for J; bases not matched to a gene: 8. In DNA form, the CDR3 reads TGTGCCAGCAGAAACACAGGGGGAAGGGAAAAACTGTTTTTT. Translating it yields CASRNTGGREKLFF.

V usage is TRBV2 and J usage is TRBJ1-2, with D perhaps matching TRBD1 (6 bases). The germline V gene has CDR1 SNHLY and CDR2 FYNNEI. V lost 4 bases and J lost 7, with 10 bases in between. CDR3 length equals 12 residues. The CDR3 sequence is CASSVDRGGYTF. The CDR3 region has the DNA TGTGCCAGCAGTGTGGACAGAGGTGGCTACACCTTC.

This clone is a singleton in its sample. The chain uses TRBV6-5 and TRBJ1-6; TRBD1 matches at 9 bases. CDR1 and CDR2 from the germline V gene are MNHEY and SVGAGI. V was clipped by 4 bases and J by 8 bases; unmatched bases: 6. The CDR3 contains 15 residues. CDR3 loop: CASSSRTGEDSPLHF. The DNA of the CDR3 is TGTGCCAGCAGTTCCCGGACAGGGGAGGATTCACCCCTCCACTTT.

The genes are TRBV7-9 and TRBJ2-3, with 8 positions matching TRBD2. The V gene end was trimmed by 8 bases and the J gene end by 2 bases; junction bases not matched to a gene: 6. This CDR3 comprises 14 residues. The germline V gene encodes CDR1 SEHNR and CDR2 FQNEAQ (reference sequence). The CDR3 nucleotides are TGTGCCAGCGGCGGGGGGATTTACACAGATACGCAGTATTTT. Translated: CASGGGIYTDTQYF.

The V gene is TRBV18, the J gene TRBJ1-1; TRBD1 matches at 7 bases. Germline V gives CDR1 KGHSH, CDR2 LQKENI. Trimming removed 3 bases from V and 1 base from J; junction bases left unmatched: 14. CDR3 length: 18 residues. The CDR3 loop is CASSPQHQGGRTNTEAFF. CDR3 nucleotide sequence: TGTGCCAGCTCACCCCAACACCAGGGGGGTAGGACGAACACTGAAGCTTTCTTT.

The gene calls are TRBV6-1 and TRBJ1-1, with D unresolved. Germline V gives CDR1 MNHNS, CDR2 SASEGT. The CDR3 sequence is 12 residues long. CDR3 sequence: CASLQPRREAFF. The CDR3 bases are TGTGCTTCCCTACAACCCAGGAGGGAAGCTTTCTTT.

The chain joins TRBV7-9 to TRBJ2-3, with 7 nucleotides matching TRBD1. Germline V gene lookup returns CDR1 SEHNR and CDR2 FQNEAQ (reference sequence). Trimming cost V 4 bases and J 0 bases; bases outside gene matches: 7. This CDR3 has 16 residues. The CDR3 DNA sequence: TGTGCCAGCAGCTCCCTACAGGGGCGAAGCACAGATACGCAGTATTTT. Its protein is CASSSLQGRSTDTQYF.

This sequence joins TRBV7-9 and TRBJ2-3; D is unresolved. This CDR3 has 15 residues. Germline assignment: CDR1 SEHNR and CDR2 FQNEAQ (reference sequence). V lost 2 bases and J lost 1, with 10 bases in between. The DNA of the CDR3 is TGTGCCAGCAGCTTATTAGGTAGCCGCACAGATACGCAGTATTTT. Translating gives CASSLLGSRTDTQYF.

V usage is TRBV4-2 and J usage is TRBJ2-7; 7 positions agree with TRBD2. The junction had 6 bases not matched to a gene; V was cut back by 2 bases and J by 5 bases. CDR1 and CDR2 from the germline V gene are LGHNA and YNFKEQ. This CDR3 spans 14 amino acids. The CDR3 bases are TGTGCCAGCAGCCAACTTGGGGAGGGTAACGAGCAGTACTTC. Translation: CASSQLGEGNEQYF.

This rearrangement joins TRBV10-3 to TRBJ1-5; 7 bases match TRBD1. This CDR3 has 14 residues. From germline, CDR1 is ENHRY and CDR2 SYGVKD. The V gene end was trimmed by 3 bases and the J gene end by 5 bases; junction bases not matched to a gene: 4. DNA of the CDR3: TGTGCCATCAGTGAAGGGGGCCTAGATCAGCCCCAGCATTTT. This codes for CAISEGGLDQPQHF.

The V and J genes are TRBV2 and TRBJ1-2, with 7 bases lining up with TRBD1. CDR1 is SNHLY, CDR2 FYNNEI, per germline. Trimming removed 5 bases from V and 6 bases from J; junction bases left unmatched: 18. The CDR3 consists of 17 residues. This CDR3 reads CASSLSTLPTGNHGYTF. The CDR3, as DNA: TGTGCCAGCAGTCTTTCCACGTTACCGACAGGGAACCATGGCTACACCTTC.